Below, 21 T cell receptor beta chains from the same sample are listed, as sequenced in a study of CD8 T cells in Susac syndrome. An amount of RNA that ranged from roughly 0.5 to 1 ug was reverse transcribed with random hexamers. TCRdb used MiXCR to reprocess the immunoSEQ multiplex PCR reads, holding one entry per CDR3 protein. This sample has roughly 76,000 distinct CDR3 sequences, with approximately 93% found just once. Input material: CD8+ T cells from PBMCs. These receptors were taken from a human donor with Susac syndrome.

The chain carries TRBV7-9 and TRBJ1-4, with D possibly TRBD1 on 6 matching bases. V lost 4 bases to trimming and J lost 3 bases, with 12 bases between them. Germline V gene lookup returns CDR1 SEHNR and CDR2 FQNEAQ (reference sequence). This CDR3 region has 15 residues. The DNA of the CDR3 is TGTGCCAGCAGCTCGCCCAGGGGAGCTAATGAAAAACTGTTTTTT. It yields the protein CASSSPRGANEKLFF. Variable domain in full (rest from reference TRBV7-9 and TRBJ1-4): DTGVSQNPRHKITKRGQNVTFRCDPISEHNRLYWYRQTLGQGPEFLTYFQNEAQLEKSRLLSDRFSAERPKGSFSTLEIQRTEQGDSAMYLCASSSPRGANEKLFFGSGTQLSVL.

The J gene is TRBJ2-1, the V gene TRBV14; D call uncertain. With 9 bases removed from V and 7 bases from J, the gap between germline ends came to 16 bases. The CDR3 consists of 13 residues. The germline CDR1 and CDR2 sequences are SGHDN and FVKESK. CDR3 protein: CASQRLGGNEQFF. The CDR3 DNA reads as TGTGCCAGTCAGCGATTGGGTGGGAATGAGCAGTTCTTC.

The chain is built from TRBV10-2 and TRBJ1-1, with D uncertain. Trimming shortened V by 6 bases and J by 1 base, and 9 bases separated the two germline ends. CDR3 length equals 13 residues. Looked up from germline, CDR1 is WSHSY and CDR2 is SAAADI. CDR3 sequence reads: CASRLGSNTEAFF. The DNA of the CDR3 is TGCGCCAGCAGGTTGGGCTCGAACACTGAAGCTTTCTTT.

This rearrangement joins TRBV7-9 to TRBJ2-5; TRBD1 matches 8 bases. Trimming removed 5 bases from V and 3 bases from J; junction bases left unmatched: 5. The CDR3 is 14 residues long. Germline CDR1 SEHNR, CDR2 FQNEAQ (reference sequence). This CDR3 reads CASSKPTGEETQYF. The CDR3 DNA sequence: TGTGCCAGCAGCAAGCCGACAGGGGAAGAGACCCAGTACTTC.

Here the CDR3 DNA reads TGTGCCAGCAGCCGAGACAGGAGCTACACCTTC. It translates to CASSRDRSYTF. V is TRBV4-2 and J is TRBJ1-2, with a weak D call TRBD1 (6 bases). CDR3 length: 11 residues. V was trimmed by 4 bases and J by 9 bases, leaving 9 bases between them. CDR1 and CDR2 (germline): LGHNA, YNFKEQ.

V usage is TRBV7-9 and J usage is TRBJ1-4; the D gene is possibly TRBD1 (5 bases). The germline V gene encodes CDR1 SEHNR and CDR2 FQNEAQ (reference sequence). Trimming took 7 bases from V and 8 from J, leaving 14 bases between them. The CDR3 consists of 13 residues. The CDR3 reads CASIDSQGEKLFF. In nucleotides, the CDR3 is TGTGCCAGCATCGACAGCCAGGGAGAAAAACTGTTTTTT.

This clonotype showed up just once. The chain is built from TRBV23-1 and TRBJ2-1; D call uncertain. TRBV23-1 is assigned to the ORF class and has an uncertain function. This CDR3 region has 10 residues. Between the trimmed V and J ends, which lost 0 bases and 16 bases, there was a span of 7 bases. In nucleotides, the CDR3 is TGCGCCAGCAGTCAATCTGCCGATTTCTTC. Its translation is CASSQSADFF.

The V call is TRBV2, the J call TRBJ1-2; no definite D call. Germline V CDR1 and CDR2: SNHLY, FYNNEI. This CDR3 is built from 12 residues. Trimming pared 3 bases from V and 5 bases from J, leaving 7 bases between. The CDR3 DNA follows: TGTGCCAGCAGTGATGGTGTTTATGGCTACACCTTC. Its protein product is CASSDGVYGYTF. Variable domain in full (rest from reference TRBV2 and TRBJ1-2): EPEVTQTPSHQVTQMGQEVILRCVPISNHLYFYWYRQILGQKVEFLVSFYNNEISEKSEIFDDQFSVERPDGSNFTLKIRSTKLEDSAMYFCASSDGVYGYTFGSGTRLTVV.

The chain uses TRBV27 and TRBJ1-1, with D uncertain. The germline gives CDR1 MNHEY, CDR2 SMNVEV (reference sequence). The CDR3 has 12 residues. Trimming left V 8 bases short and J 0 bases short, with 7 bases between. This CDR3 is CASGVMNTEAFF. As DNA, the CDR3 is TGTGCCAGCGGCGTCATGAACACTGAAGCTTTCTTT.

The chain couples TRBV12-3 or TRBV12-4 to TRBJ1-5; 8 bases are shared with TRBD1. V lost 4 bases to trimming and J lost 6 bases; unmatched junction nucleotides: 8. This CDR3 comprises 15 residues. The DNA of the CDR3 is TGTGCCAGCAGTTCTTTTCAGGGGGCGGGTCAGCCCCAGCATTTT. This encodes CASSSFQGAGQPQHF.

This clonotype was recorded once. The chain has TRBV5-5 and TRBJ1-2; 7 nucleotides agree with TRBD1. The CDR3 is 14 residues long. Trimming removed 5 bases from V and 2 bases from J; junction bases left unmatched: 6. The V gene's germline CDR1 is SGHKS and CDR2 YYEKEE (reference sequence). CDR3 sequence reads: CASSRDRTNYGYTF. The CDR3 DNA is TGTGCCAGCAGTAGGGACAGAACGAACTATGGCTACACCTTC.

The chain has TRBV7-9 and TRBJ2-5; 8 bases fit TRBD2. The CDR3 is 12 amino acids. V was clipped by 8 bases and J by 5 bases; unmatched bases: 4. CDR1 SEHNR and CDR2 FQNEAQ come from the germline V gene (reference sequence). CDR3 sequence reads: CASRGGRETQYF. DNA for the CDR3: TGTGCCAGCCGGGGGGGCAGGGAGACCCAGTACTTC.

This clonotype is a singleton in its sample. The CDR3 coding sequence is TGTGCCAGCAGTCCACGGGGTAGAGGCACAGATACGCAGTATTTT. Protein product: CASSPRGRGTDTQYF. This chain connects TRBV27 to TRBJ2-3, with D perhaps matching TRBD2 (5 bases). CDR1 is MNHEY, CDR2 SMNVEV, per germline (reference sequence). With 5 bases removed from V and 1 base from J, the gap between germline ends came to 13 bases. The CDR3 is 15 residues long.

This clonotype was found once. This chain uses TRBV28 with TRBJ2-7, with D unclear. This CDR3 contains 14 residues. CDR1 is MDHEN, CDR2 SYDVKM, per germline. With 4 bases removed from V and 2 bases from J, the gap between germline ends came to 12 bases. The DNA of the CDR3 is TGTGCCAGCAGTTCCGTTATTGATACCTACGAGCAGTACTTC. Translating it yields CASSSVIDTYEQYF.

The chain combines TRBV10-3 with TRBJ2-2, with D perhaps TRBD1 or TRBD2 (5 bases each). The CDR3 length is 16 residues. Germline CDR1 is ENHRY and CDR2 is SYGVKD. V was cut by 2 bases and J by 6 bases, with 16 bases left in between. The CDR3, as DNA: TGTGCCATCAGTGAGGTGGCAGGGAGTCCCGCCGGGGAGCTGTTTTTT. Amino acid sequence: CAISEVAGSPAGELFF.

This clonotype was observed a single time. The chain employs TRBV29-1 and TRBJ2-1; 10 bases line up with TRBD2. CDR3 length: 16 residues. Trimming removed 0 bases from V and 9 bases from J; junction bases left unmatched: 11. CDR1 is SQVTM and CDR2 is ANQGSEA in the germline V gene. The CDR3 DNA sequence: TGCAGCGTTGAAGACGTGTCGGCTAGCGGGAGACTTGAGCAGTTCTTC. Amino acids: CSVEDVSASGRLEQFF.

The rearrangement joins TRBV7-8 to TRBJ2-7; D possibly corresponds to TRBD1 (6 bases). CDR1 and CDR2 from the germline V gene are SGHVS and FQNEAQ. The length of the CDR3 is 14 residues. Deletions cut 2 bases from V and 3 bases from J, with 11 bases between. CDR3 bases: TGTGCCAGCAGCTTAAATAGAGGGGGCTACGAGCAGTACTTC. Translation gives CASSLNRGGYEQYF.

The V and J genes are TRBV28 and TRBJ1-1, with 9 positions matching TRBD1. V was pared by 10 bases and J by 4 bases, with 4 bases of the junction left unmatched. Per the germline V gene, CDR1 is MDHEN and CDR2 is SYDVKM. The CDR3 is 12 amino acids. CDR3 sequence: CAIGTGRTEAFF. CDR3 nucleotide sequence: TGTGCCATAGGGACAGGGCGCACTGAAGCTTTCTTT.

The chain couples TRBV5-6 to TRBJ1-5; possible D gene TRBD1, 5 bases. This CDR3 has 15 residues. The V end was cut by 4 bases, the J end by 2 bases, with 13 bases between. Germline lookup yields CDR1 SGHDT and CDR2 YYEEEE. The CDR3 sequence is CASSPWRRGNQPQHF. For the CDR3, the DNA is TGTGCCAGCAGCCCGTGGCGCAGGGGCAATCAGCCCCAGCATTTT.

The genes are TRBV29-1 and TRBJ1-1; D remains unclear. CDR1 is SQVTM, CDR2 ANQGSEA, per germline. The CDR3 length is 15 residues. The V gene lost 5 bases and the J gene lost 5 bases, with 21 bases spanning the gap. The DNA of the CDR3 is TGCAGCGTTAATTCCGTTGGGCGGCAGAATACTGAAGCTTTCTTT. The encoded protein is CSVNSVGRQNTEAFF. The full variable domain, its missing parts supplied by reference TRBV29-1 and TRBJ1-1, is SAVISQKPSRDICQRGTSLTIQCQVDSQVTMMFWYRQQPGQSLTLIATANQGSEATYESGFVIDKFPISRPNLTFSTLTVSNMSPEDSSIYLCSVNSVGRQNTEAFFGQGTRLTVV.

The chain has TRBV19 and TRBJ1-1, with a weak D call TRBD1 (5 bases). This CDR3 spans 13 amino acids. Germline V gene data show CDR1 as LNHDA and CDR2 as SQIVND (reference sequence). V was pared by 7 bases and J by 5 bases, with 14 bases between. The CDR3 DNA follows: TGTGCCAGTAAAAGGGGCCCGGGGACTGAAGCTTTCTTT. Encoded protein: CASKRGPGTEAFF. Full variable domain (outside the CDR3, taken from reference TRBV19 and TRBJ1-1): DGGITQSPKYLFRKEGQNVTLSCEQNLNHDAMYWYRQDPGQGLRLIYYSQIVNDFQKGDIAEGYSVSREKKESFPLTVTSAQKNPTAFYLCASKRGPGTEAFFGQGTRLTVV.